This T cell receptor (beta chain) stems from a study of cytomegalovirus exposure and HLA in healthy donors. Findings and caveats of the study: In a later analysis, compared with equally common non-associated chains, HLA-associated beta chains were more expanded. Another analysis was done later, and it associated fewer than 20,000 TCR beta sequences with HLA alleles at 0.05 false discovery rate.

PCR was performed using 60 Vbeta and 13 Jbeta primers. Profiling relied on immunoSEQ multiplex PCR, and the TCRdb table lists in-frame clones only, not all of them. The sample records about 160,000 clones, approximately 77% being singletons. This CDR3 has 15 residues. Germline trimming cut 3 bases from V and 3 bases from J; bases unmatched to any gene: 6. Germline assignment: CDR1 SGHRS and CDR2 YFSETQ. As concerns this clone: Its matching antigen is unknown.

This receptor was obtained from a man in his fifties in good health and CMV-seropositive. The rearrangement links TRBV5-1 to TRBJ2-3; TRBD2 matches at 8 bases. The material sequenced was PBMCs. The CDR3 coding sequence is TGCGCCAGCAGCTCGCCGGGGGGGCGGACAGATACGCAGTATTTT. Its translation: CASSSPGGRTDTQYF.